A single sample gave rise to the 5 T cell receptor beta chains below, sequenced in a study of beta chain features in type 1 diabetes. Whole-study findings and limits: TCRB CDR3 length was moderately but significantly reduced in all four CD4+ subsets of Type 1 diabetes patients.

The entirety of the isolated RNA underwent reverse transcription, so expressed TCRB transcripts were sequenced. The data were produced by immunoSEQ multiplex PCR, yet TCRdb's version contains in-frame clones alone and is incomplete. The sample lists 630,000 or so clones; about an eighth were seen once. These receptors' antigens are unknown. The specimen was naive CD4+ T cells from blood. These receptors came from a man aged 18 to 35 with type 1 diabetes.

The genes are TRBV2 and TRBJ1-2; 8 bases align to TRBD1. From germline, CDR1 is SNHLY and CDR2 FYNNEI. With 6 bases clipped from V and 8 bases from J, the junction kept 8 bases outside the gene matches. The CDR3 contains 13 residues. DNA for the CDR3: TGTGCCAGCAGCCAGGACAGGGAGCGCGGCTACACCTTC. As protein: CASSQDRERGYTF.

The chain carries TRBV6-5 and TRBJ1-5; D not certain. This CDR3 has 15 amino acids. Trimming removed 0 bases from V and 8 bases from J, with 14 bases in between. Germline CDR1 is MNHEY and CDR2 is SVGAGI. The CDR3 nucleotides are TGTGCCAGCAGTTACTCGCCCCTGGGGTGGGAGCCCCAGCATTTT. This sequence encodes CASSYSPLGWEPQHF.

This clone was counted between two and nine times. This sequence joins TRBV7-3 and TRBJ2-4; D may match TRBD1 or TRBD2 (5 bases each). In germline, CDR1 is SGHTA, CDR2 FQGTGA. V dropped 2 bases and J dropped 8 bases, with 10 bases sitting between them. CDR3 length: 13 amino acids. The CDR3 DNA reads TGTGCCAGCAGCTTAGTGATGGGGGACATTCAGTACTTC. This codes for CASSLVMGDIQYF.

There are a few counts of this clone. This same CDR3 is encoded by further DNA sequences in the sample. J is TRBJ2-5 and V is TRBV9; D remains ambiguous. This CDR3 region has 13 residues. Trimming shortened V by 0 bases and J by 3 bases, and 6 bases separated the two germline ends. Germline CDR1 is SGDLS and CDR2 is YYNGEE. The DNA for the CDR3 is TGTGCCAGCAGCGTAGGTGTGGAAGAGACCCAGTACTTC. Translating it yields CASSVGVEETQYF. The whole variable domain, remainder taken from reference TRBV9 and TRBJ2-5, is DSGVTQTPKHLITATGQRVTLRCSPRSGDLSVYWYQQSLDQGLQFLIQYYNGEERAKGNILERFSAQQFPDLHSELNLSSLELGDSALYFCASSVGVEETQYFGPGTRLLVL.

This clone was counted between two and nine times. The chain links TRBV5-4 to TRBJ2-7; the match to TRBD1 covers 7 bases. The germline CDR1 and CDR2 sequences are SGHNT and YYREEE (reference sequence). This CDR3 spans 13 amino acids. Germline trimming cut 3 bases from V and 2 bases from J; bases unmatched to any gene: 2. The CDR3 loop is CASSSQGPYEQYF. Written as DNA, the CDR3 is TGTGCCAGCAGCTCACAGGGGCCCTACGAGCAGTACTTC.